The rows below give T cell receptor beta chains drawn from one sample of a study of OX40 agonist ivuxolimab in advanced cancers. Data came from immunoSEQ multiplex PCR; TCRdb stores just in-frame clones and leaves some out. The sample gives some 70,000 clones, around 80% of which show up once; more than 0.95% is in the top ten. This sample comprised CD4+ or CD8+ T cells sorted from blood, obtained in a trial of the OX40 agonist ivuxolimab. All receptors come from an adult with an advanced solid tumor such as melanoma, head and neck, liver or kidney cancer. Each CDR3 is given without its conserved first and last residue. The order of the fields is J gene, V gene, CDR3 protein.

j_call: TRBJ2-2; v_call: TRBV2; cdr3_aa: ASKRLLNTGELF
j_call: TRBJ1-6; v_call: TRBV5-4; cdr3_aa: ASSLEAVNNSPLH
j_call: TRBJ2-3; v_call: TRBV9; cdr3_aa: ASSVGRAGGDTQY
j_call: TRBJ2-5; v_call: TRBV15; cdr3_aa: ATSRGGAEETQY
j_call: TRBJ1-1; v_call: TRBV27; cdr3_aa: ASSLLWLGGNTEAF
j_call: TRBJ1-1; v_call: TRBV27; cdr3_aa: ASKGGDTEAF
j_call: TRBJ1-1; v_call: TRBV9; cdr3_aa: ASSVRDSKAF
j_call: TRBJ1-1; v_call: TRBV7-8; cdr3_aa: ASSSQGPTEAF
j_call: TRBJ1-6; v_call: TRBV7-2; cdr3_aa: ASSSLTAYNSPLH
j_call: TRBJ1-1; v_call: TRBV27; cdr3_aa: ASSLGGGNTEAF
j_call: TRBJ1-5; v_call: TRBV27; cdr3_aa: ASPTGRNYRTYSNQPQH
j_call: TRBJ2-2; v_call: TRBV27; cdr3_aa: ASSLRGTGSNGELF
j_call: TRBJ2-1; v_call: TRBV2; cdr3_aa: ASNQGGGRGLYEQF
j_call: TRBJ1-2; v_call: TRBV2; cdr3_aa: ASRTTGYGYT
j_call: TRBJ2-2; v_call: TRBV11-2; cdr3_aa: ASSLQPNTGELF
j_call: TRBJ1-2; v_call: TRBV9; cdr3_aa: ASSPRGQNYGYT
j_call: TRBJ1-1; v_call: TRBV7-2; cdr3_aa: ASSLRGRTTEAF
j_call: TRBJ2-1; v_call: TRBV7-9; cdr3_aa: ASSVGRGYNEQF
j_call: TRBJ2-1; v_call: TRBV7-2; cdr3_aa: ASSPTGGPYNEQF
j_call: TRBJ2-3; v_call: TRBV5-1; cdr3_aa: ASSPKSWGRGTDTQY
j_call: TRBJ1-4; v_call: TRBV7-2; cdr3_aa: ASSRQGDYEKLF
j_call: TRBJ2-1; v_call: TRBV11-2; cdr3_aa: ASSLGYNEQF
j_call: TRBJ1-5; v_call: TRBV5-1; cdr3_aa: ASSLGIGFNQPQH
j_call: TRBJ2-1; v_call: TRBV7-2; cdr3_aa: ASSALRTTYNEQF
j_call: TRBJ1-6; v_call: TRBV9; cdr3_aa: ASSSPPGLNNSPLH
j_call: TRBJ1-2; v_call: TRBV11-2; cdr3_aa: ASSLTTGANYGYT
j_call: TRBJ1-1; v_call: TRBV18; cdr3_aa: ASSQLLSQGTMNTEAF
j_call: TRBJ1-1; v_call: TRBV11-2; cdr3_aa: ASSQTGTPEAF
j_call: TRBJ2-2; v_call: TRBV29-1; cdr3_aa: SVRWAANTGELF
j_call: TRBJ2-2; v_call: TRBV7-2; cdr3_aa: ASSFSQGDRELF
j_call: TRBJ1-6; v_call: TRBV4-3; cdr3_aa: ASSQGSPGIDNSPLH
j_call: TRBJ1-4; v_call: TRBV5-5; cdr3_aa: ASSMVQGIGEKLF
j_call: TRBJ2-7; v_call: TRBV5-1; cdr3_aa: ASSLTTRAPSYEQY
j_call: TRBJ2-3; v_call: TRBV7-2; cdr3_aa: ASSLTGADTQY
j_call: TRBJ2-1; v_call: TRBV5-1; cdr3_aa: ASTSGGLSYNEQF
j_call: TRBJ2-7; v_call: TRBV5-4; cdr3_aa: ASGRGSYEQY
j_call: TRBJ1-3; v_call: TRBV6-5; cdr3_aa: ASSYSSLTSGNTIY
j_call: TRBJ2-3; v_call: TRBV4-3; cdr3_aa: ASSRGLGTDTQY
j_call: TRBJ1-2; v_call: TRBV6-1; cdr3_aa: ASSEGTGGFGYT
j_call: TRBJ1-6; v_call: TRBV27; cdr3_aa: ASRRFSGAGERSPLH
j_call: TRBJ1-1; v_call: TRBV7-9; cdr3_aa: ASSLGADRAAEAF
j_call: TRBJ2-5; v_call: TRBV5-4; cdr3_aa: ASGQAEETQY
j_call: TRBJ2-7; v_call: TRBV9; cdr3_aa: ASSPQTGSYEQY